Shown below are 30 T cell receptor beta chains from a single sample sequenced in a study of blood T cell repertoires in COVID-19 (dated by TCRdb to between 2020 and 2021). To prepare the library, the immunoSEQ multiplex PCR assay was applied. TCRdb stores this immuneACCESS table with in-frame sequences only. Part of the clones is absent; in the studies checked, under half of the shortfall reflects unresolved V genes, and no reason is known for the rest. The sample contains 300,000 to 450,000 clones, approximately 81% of them found a single time. The top ten clones comprise 3.5% to 4% of the sample. Sequenced sample: peripheral blood. The receptors shown here come from a woman aged 18-29 years with acute or convalescent COVID-19.

V gene TRBV20-1 combines with J gene TRBJ1-4; D unclear. The ends were cut back, 3 bases at V and 6 bases at J, with 14 bases in the middle. The CDR3 runs 14 residues. Germline values: CDR1 DFQATT, CDR2 SNEGSKA (reference sequence). CDR3 DNA: TGCAGTGCTAGTACCATGTATCGGGATGAAAAACTGTTTTTT. Protein product: CSASTMYRDEKLFF.

The chain links TRBV3-1 (or the pseudogene TRBV3-2) to TRBJ2-2, with D perhaps matching TRBD1 (6 bases). Germline V gene data show CDR1 as LGHDT and CDR2 as YNNKEL (reference sequence). The V and J ends lost 2 bases and 6 bases respectively, with 10 bases between them. The CDR3 covers 14 residues. The CDR3 sequence: CASSQPDRSGELFF. DNA of the CDR3: TGTGCCAGCAGCCAACCAGACAGGTCCGGGGAGCTGTTTTTT.

This clone was seen many times. The chain employs TRBV7-9 and TRBJ2-1, with D perhaps TRBD1 (6 bases). Trimming took 5 bases from V and 0 from J, leaving 17 bases between them. CDR3 length: 17 residues. In germline, CDR1 is SEHNR, CDR2 FQNEAQ (reference sequence). The CDR3 protein is CASSTGPRGFSYNEQFF. CDR3 sequence (DNA): TGTGCCAGCAGCACAGGGCCTAGGGGGTTCTCCTACAATGAGCAGTTCTTC. The full variable domain, completed using reference TRBV7-9 and TRBJ2-1, is DTGVSQNPRHKITKRGQNVTFRCDPISEHNRLYWYRQTLGQGPEFLTYFQNEAQLEKSRLLSDRFSAERPKGSFSTLEIQRTEQGDSAMYLCASSTGPRGFSYNEQFFGPGTRLTVL.

V usage is TRBV3-1 (or the pseudogene TRBV3-2) and J usage is TRBJ1-1; 9 positions agree with TRBD1. The CDR3 is 18 amino acids. Losses at the gene ends were 0 bases for V and 6 bases for J; bases not matched to a gene: 14. CDR1 is LGHDT and CDR2 is YNNKEL in the germline V gene (reference sequence). Written as DNA, the CDR3 is TGTGCCAGCAGCCAAGATCGGACAGGAGGACAGGGGTACCCTGAAGCTTTCTTT. Translation gives CASSQDRTGGQGYPEAFF.

This clone was seen only once. This chain links TRBV5-1 with TRBJ2-5; tentative D call: TRBD2 (5 bases). CDR3 size: 15 residues. Germline assignment: CDR1 SGHRS and CDR2 YFSETQ. The V gene lost 0 bases and the J gene lost 1 base, with 10 bases spanning the gap. The CDR3 region is CASSLAEGFQETQYF. The DNA for the CDR3 is TGCGCCAGCAGCTTGGCCGAGGGATTCCAAGAGACCCAGTACTTC. The full variable domain, its missing parts supplied by reference TRBV5-1 and TRBJ2-5, is KAGVTQTPRYLIKTRGQQVTLSCSPISGHRSVSWYQQTPGQGLQFLFEYFSETQRNKGNFPGRFSGRQFSNSRSEMNVSTLELGDSALYLCASSLAEGFQETQYFGPGTRLLVL.

The rearrangement uses TRBV4-1 and TRBJ1-4; unclear D gene. There are 18 residues in the CDR3. In germline, CDR1 is MGHRA, CDR2 YSYEKL. Trimming took 1 base from V and 3 from J, leaving 18 bases between them. CDR3 coding DNA: TGCGCCAGCAGCCAAGGATTCTGGAGGGTCGCAGCTAATGAAAAACTGTTTTTT. This codes for CASSQGFWRVAANEKLFF.

Points on this clone: This sample also contains other DNA sequences that code for the same CDR3. This chain connects TRBV9 to TRBJ2-7, with 10 bases matching TRBD1. CDR1 is SGDLS and CDR2 is YYNGEE in the germline V gene. After removal of 2 bases from V and 4 bases from J, the junction contained 3 bases not matched to a gene. The CDR3 totals 14 residues. The CDR3 protein is CASSVGDRGYEQYF. The CDR3 DNA follows: TGTGCCAGCAGCGTGGGGGACAGGGGATACGAGCAGTACTTC.

The V and J genes are TRBV28 and TRBJ2-5; TRBD2 agrees at 12 bases. The V and J ends lost 5 bases and 3 bases, in that order; junction bases with no gene match: 10. This CDR3 has 17 residues. Germline V CDR1 and CDR2: MDHEN, SYDVKM. The CDR3: CASSGTSSSGREETQYF. The CDR3, as DNA: TGTGCCAGCAGTGGGACATCCTCTAGCGGGAGGGAAGAGACCCAGTACTTC.

This clone was picked up one time. The chain has TRBV2 and TRBJ1-5; D uncertain. Trimming cost V 4 bases and J 5 bases, with 18 bases left between them. In germline, CDR1 is SNHLY, CDR2 FYNNEI. CDR3 length: 16 amino acids. The CDR3 protein is CASSVPRAGQYQPQHF. CDR3 coding DNA: TGTGCCAGCAGTGTCCCGAGGGCAGGCCAATATCAGCCCCAGCATTTT.

The chain is built from TRBV28 and TRBJ2-7; 11 bases line up with TRBD1. The V and J ends lost 6 bases and 3 bases, in that order; junction bases with no gene match: 10. Germline V gives CDR1 MDHEN, CDR2 SYDVKM. This CDR3 is 16 amino acids long. The CDR3 region is CASSPLPDRGLYEQYF. CDR3 sequence (DNA): TGTGCCAGCAGCCCTCTCCCGGACAGGGGGCTCTACGAGCAGTACTTC.

This CDR3 is CASSFRGDFNYGYTF. The CDR3 coding sequence is TGTGCCAGCAGTTTCCGGGGAGATTTTAACTATGGCTACACCTTC. The V gene is TRBV27, the J gene TRBJ1-2; D not certain. This CDR3 comprises 15 residues. The V end lost 3 bases, the J end lost 1 base, and 12 bases lay between the germline ends. Per the germline V gene, CDR1 is MNHEY and CDR2 is SMNVEV (reference sequence).

The chain links TRBV6-5 to TRBJ1-3; D is perhaps TRBD1 (5 bases). Germline lookup yields CDR1 MNHEY and CDR2 SVGAGI. This CDR3 region has 13 residues. Trimming took 0 bases from V and 6 from J, leaving 6 bases between them. The CDR3 loop reads CASSYSGANTIYF. CDR3 coding DNA: TGTGCCAGCAGTTACTCAGGGGCAAACACCATATATTTT.

The V and J genes are TRBV11-2 and TRBJ2-7; weak D call: TRBD1 (6 bases). CDR1 and CDR2 from the germline V gene are SGHAT and FQNNGV. The CDR3 has 13 amino acids. V gave up 5 bases and J gave up 5 bases, with 13 bases separating them. The CDR3 DNA reads TGTGCCAGCAGCCCCTCCCCAGGGGACGAGCAGTACTTC. This codes for CASSPSPGDEQYF. The full variable domain, its missing parts supplied by reference TRBV11-2 and TRBJ2-7, is EAGVAQSPRYKIIEKRQSVAFWCNPISGHATLYWYQQILGQGPKLLIQFQNNGVVDDSQLPKDRFSAERLKGVDSTLKIQPAKLEDSAVYLCASSPSPGDEQYFGPGTRLTVT.

The chain joins TRBV30 to TRBJ1-5, with D perhaps TRBD1 (5 bases). CDR3 length: 13 residues. Per the germline V gene, CDR1 is GTSNPN and CDR2 is SVGIG (reference sequence). With 2 bases removed from V and 5 bases from J, the gap between germline ends came to 10 bases. In DNA form, the CDR3 reads TGTGCCTGGAGTTTGGGGGGGTATCAGCCCCAGCATTTT. Amino acids: CAWSLGGYQPQHF.

The rearrangement joins TRBV12-3 or TRBV12-4 to TRBJ1-2; D is unresolved. Trimming removed 7 bases from V and 4 bases from J, with 13 bases in between. This CDR3 region has 13 residues. The CDR3 region is CASTPGISYGYTF. Here the CDR3 DNA reads TGTGCCAGCACCCCGGGAATTAGCTATGGCTACACCTTC.

The V gene is TRBV10-2, the J gene TRBJ1-1, with 8 bases fitting TRBD1. This CDR3 contains 14 residues. CDR1 and CDR2 from the germline V gene are WSHSY and SAAADI. The V gene end was trimmed by 5 bases and the J gene end by 3 bases; junction bases not matched to a gene: 5. The CDR3, as DNA: TGCGCCAGCAGTTTGGACAGGGTTGACACTGAAGCTTTCTTT. As protein: CASSLDRVDTEAFF.

The chain uses TRBV30 and TRBJ1-5; 7 positions agree with TRBD1. With 3 bases clipped from V and 3 bases from J, the junction kept 11 bases outside the gene matches. The CDR3 has 16 residues. The germline CDR1 and CDR2 sequences are GTSNPN and SVGIG (reference sequence). The DNA of the CDR3 is TGTGCCTGGAGCCCCGCGGGCAGGGGGAACAATCAGCCCCAGCATTTT. Translation gives CAWSPAGRGNNQPQHF.

The V and J genes are TRBV2 and TRBJ2-5; 11 bases match TRBD2. Losses at the gene ends were 3 bases for V and 5 bases for J; bases not matched to a gene: 8. Germline V gene data show CDR1 as SNHLY and CDR2 as FYNNEI. The CDR3 length is 16 residues. The CDR3 nucleotides read TGTGCCAGCAGTGATAGCGGGAGGGGTGGTTCTGAGACCCAGTACTTC. It codes for CASSDSGRGGSETQYF.

The chain recombines TRBV7-2 with TRBJ2-2; D is perhaps TRBD2 (6 bases). V gave up 2 bases and J gave up 1 base, with 14 bases separating them. This CDR3 is 17 amino acids long. Germline values: CDR1 SGHTA, CDR2 FQGNSA. CDR3 in amino acids: CASSLSWGGLNTGELFF. The CDR3 DNA reads TGTGCCAGCAGCTTAAGTTGGGGAGGTCTGAACACCGGGGAGCTGTTTTTT.

The chain recombines TRBV11-2 with TRBJ2-5, with D maybe TRBD2 (7 bases). V was trimmed by 3 bases and J by 3 bases, leaving 11 bases between them. The CDR3 contains 14 residues. Germline V gene lookup returns CDR1 SGHAT and CDR2 FQNNGV. The CDR3 here is CASSFKGGEETQYF. For the CDR3, the DNA is TGTGCCAGCAGCTTTAAAGGGGGGGAAGAGACCCAGTACTTC. Supplemented by reference TRBV11-2 and TRBJ2-5, the full variable domain reads EAGVAQSPRYKIIEKRQSVAFWCNPISGHATLYWYQQILGQGPKLLIQFQNNGVVDDSQLPKDRFSAERLKGVDSTLKIQPAKLEDSAVYLCASSFKGGEETQYFGPGTRLLVL.

This chain joins TRBV6-5 and TRBJ1-4; 9 bases fit TRBD1. CDR3 length equals 14 residues. The germline CDR1 and CDR2 sequences are MNHEY and SVGAGI. The V and J ends lost 10 bases and 2 bases, in that order; junction bases with no gene match: 5. CDR3 residues: CATDRGGTNEKLFF. The CDR3 DNA follows: TGTGCCACGGACAGGGGAGGGACTAATGAAAAACTGTTTTTT.

The rearrangement uses TRBV28 and TRBJ1-1; TRBD1 might be the D (6 bases). The V and J ends lost 5 bases and 5 bases respectively, with 18 bases between them. The CDR3 length is 15 residues. From germline, CDR1 is MDHEN and CDR2 SYDVKM. The CDR3 here is CASSPTGKGGTEAFF. DNA for the CDR3: TGTGCCAGCAGTCCCACAGGGAAGGGGGGGACTGAAGCTTTCTTT.

V gene TRBV12-5 combines with J gene TRBJ1-1, with D uncertain. With 4 bases removed from V and 2 bases from J, the gap between germline ends came to 20 bases. Germline CDR1 is LGHNT and CDR2 is FRNRAP. There are 17 residues in the CDR3. The DNA of the CDR3 is TGTGCTAGTGGTTCCTCTTTGGGCACGCACCCAAACACTGAAGCTTTCTTT. Its protein is CASGSSLGTHPNTEAFF. Full variable domain (missing parts from reference TRBV12-5 and TRBJ1-1): DARVTQTPRHKVTEMGQEVTMRCQPILGHNTVFWYRQTMMQGLELLAYFRNRAPLDDSGMPKDRFSAEMPDATLATLKIQPSEPRDSAVYFCASGSSLGTHPNTEAFFGQGTRLTVV.

The gene calls are TRBV7-8 and TRBJ2-7; 10 bases fit TRBD1. The V gene's germline CDR1 is SGHVS and CDR2 FQNEAQ. This CDR3 region has 14 residues. Trimming removed 3 bases from V and 4 bases from J; junction bases left unmatched: 3. The CDR3 reads CASSFGTGVYEQYF. The CDR3 coding sequence is TGTGCCAGCAGCTTCGGGACAGGGGTGTACGAGCAGTACTTC.

The chain couples TRBV7-3 to TRBJ2-3, with 11 bases lining up with TRBD2. Germline values: CDR1 SGHTA, CDR2 FQGTGA. The CDR3 contains 18 residues. The junction had 12 bases not matched to a gene; V was cut back by 5 bases and J by 2 bases. Here the CDR3 DNA reads TGTGCCAGCAGCCTCTTAGCGGGAGGGCCGACACACACAGATACGCAGTATTTT. The encoded protein is CASSLLAGGPTHTDTQYF.

The table lists this clone with a few counts. V gene TRBV5-1 combines with J gene TRBJ2-5; D is perhaps TRBD1 (6 bases). V was shortened by 1 base and J by 5 bases, with 15 bases between the two germline ends. Per the germline V gene, CDR1 is SGHRS and CDR2 is YFSETQ. The CDR3 contains 15 residues. The CDR3 DNA follows: TGCGCCAGCAGCTTGACAGGGCCCTTCCGGGAGACCCAGTACTTC. This gives the protein CASSLTGPFRETQYF.

The chain combines TRBV19 with TRBJ1-3; tentative D call: TRBD1 (5 bases). Trimming cost V 7 bases and J 3 bases, with 16 bases left between them. CDR3 size: 15 residues. The V gene's germline CDR1 is LNHDA and CDR2 SQIVND (reference sequence). CDR3 loop: CASTGRIRGGNTIYF. In DNA form, the CDR3 reads TGTGCCAGTACCGGCAGAATAAGGGGTGGAAACACCATATATTTT. The full variable domain, rest sourced from reference TRBV19 and TRBJ1-3, is DGGITQSPKYLFRKEGQNVTLSCEQNLNHDAMYWYRQDPGQGLRLIYYSQIVNDFQKGDIAEGYSVSREKKESFPLTVTSAQKNPTAFYLCASTGRIRGGNTIYFGEGSWLTVV.

This chain uses TRBV28 with TRBJ1-1; D possibly corresponds to TRBD1 (6 bases). CDR3 length equals 17 residues. V was shortened by 10 bases and J by 7 bases, with 31 bases between the two germline ends. CDR1 and CDR2 from the germline V gene are MDHEN and SYDVKM. CDR3 loop: CATWPAPGTTKKLEAFF. The CDR3 nucleotides are TGTGCCACTTGGCCGGCACCTGGGACAACTAAGAAACTTGAAGCTTTCTTT.

This sequence joins TRBV5-6 and TRBJ1-1, with D possibly being TRBD1 (6 bases). The CDR3 covers 12 residues. V lost 4 bases to trimming and J lost 8 bases, with 12 bases between them. Germline-derived CDR1 and CDR2 are SGHDT and YYEEEE. In DNA, the CDR3 is TGTGCCAGCAGCCTAGGACAGACCGAAGCTTTCTTT. Translation gives CASSLGQTEAFF.

J is TRBJ1-1 and V is TRBV19, with a weak D call TRBD1 (5 bases). This CDR3 is built from 14 residues. Germline V gene sequence: CDR1 LNHDA, CDR2 SQIVND (reference sequence). Trimming shortened V by 8 bases and J by 7 bases, and 20 bases separated the two germline ends. The DNA of the CDR3 is TGTGCCAGTCTTGCGGACATCGTCTTGGGTGAAGCTTTCTTT. It yields the protein CASLADIVLGEAFF. Using reference TRBV19 and TRBJ1-1 for the parts outside the CDR3, the full variable domain is DGGITQSPKYLFRKEGQNVTLSCEQNLNHDAMYWYRQDPGQGLRLIYYSQIVNDFQKGDIAEGYSVSREKKESFPLTVTSAQKNPTAFYLCASLADIVLGEAFFGQGTRLTVV.